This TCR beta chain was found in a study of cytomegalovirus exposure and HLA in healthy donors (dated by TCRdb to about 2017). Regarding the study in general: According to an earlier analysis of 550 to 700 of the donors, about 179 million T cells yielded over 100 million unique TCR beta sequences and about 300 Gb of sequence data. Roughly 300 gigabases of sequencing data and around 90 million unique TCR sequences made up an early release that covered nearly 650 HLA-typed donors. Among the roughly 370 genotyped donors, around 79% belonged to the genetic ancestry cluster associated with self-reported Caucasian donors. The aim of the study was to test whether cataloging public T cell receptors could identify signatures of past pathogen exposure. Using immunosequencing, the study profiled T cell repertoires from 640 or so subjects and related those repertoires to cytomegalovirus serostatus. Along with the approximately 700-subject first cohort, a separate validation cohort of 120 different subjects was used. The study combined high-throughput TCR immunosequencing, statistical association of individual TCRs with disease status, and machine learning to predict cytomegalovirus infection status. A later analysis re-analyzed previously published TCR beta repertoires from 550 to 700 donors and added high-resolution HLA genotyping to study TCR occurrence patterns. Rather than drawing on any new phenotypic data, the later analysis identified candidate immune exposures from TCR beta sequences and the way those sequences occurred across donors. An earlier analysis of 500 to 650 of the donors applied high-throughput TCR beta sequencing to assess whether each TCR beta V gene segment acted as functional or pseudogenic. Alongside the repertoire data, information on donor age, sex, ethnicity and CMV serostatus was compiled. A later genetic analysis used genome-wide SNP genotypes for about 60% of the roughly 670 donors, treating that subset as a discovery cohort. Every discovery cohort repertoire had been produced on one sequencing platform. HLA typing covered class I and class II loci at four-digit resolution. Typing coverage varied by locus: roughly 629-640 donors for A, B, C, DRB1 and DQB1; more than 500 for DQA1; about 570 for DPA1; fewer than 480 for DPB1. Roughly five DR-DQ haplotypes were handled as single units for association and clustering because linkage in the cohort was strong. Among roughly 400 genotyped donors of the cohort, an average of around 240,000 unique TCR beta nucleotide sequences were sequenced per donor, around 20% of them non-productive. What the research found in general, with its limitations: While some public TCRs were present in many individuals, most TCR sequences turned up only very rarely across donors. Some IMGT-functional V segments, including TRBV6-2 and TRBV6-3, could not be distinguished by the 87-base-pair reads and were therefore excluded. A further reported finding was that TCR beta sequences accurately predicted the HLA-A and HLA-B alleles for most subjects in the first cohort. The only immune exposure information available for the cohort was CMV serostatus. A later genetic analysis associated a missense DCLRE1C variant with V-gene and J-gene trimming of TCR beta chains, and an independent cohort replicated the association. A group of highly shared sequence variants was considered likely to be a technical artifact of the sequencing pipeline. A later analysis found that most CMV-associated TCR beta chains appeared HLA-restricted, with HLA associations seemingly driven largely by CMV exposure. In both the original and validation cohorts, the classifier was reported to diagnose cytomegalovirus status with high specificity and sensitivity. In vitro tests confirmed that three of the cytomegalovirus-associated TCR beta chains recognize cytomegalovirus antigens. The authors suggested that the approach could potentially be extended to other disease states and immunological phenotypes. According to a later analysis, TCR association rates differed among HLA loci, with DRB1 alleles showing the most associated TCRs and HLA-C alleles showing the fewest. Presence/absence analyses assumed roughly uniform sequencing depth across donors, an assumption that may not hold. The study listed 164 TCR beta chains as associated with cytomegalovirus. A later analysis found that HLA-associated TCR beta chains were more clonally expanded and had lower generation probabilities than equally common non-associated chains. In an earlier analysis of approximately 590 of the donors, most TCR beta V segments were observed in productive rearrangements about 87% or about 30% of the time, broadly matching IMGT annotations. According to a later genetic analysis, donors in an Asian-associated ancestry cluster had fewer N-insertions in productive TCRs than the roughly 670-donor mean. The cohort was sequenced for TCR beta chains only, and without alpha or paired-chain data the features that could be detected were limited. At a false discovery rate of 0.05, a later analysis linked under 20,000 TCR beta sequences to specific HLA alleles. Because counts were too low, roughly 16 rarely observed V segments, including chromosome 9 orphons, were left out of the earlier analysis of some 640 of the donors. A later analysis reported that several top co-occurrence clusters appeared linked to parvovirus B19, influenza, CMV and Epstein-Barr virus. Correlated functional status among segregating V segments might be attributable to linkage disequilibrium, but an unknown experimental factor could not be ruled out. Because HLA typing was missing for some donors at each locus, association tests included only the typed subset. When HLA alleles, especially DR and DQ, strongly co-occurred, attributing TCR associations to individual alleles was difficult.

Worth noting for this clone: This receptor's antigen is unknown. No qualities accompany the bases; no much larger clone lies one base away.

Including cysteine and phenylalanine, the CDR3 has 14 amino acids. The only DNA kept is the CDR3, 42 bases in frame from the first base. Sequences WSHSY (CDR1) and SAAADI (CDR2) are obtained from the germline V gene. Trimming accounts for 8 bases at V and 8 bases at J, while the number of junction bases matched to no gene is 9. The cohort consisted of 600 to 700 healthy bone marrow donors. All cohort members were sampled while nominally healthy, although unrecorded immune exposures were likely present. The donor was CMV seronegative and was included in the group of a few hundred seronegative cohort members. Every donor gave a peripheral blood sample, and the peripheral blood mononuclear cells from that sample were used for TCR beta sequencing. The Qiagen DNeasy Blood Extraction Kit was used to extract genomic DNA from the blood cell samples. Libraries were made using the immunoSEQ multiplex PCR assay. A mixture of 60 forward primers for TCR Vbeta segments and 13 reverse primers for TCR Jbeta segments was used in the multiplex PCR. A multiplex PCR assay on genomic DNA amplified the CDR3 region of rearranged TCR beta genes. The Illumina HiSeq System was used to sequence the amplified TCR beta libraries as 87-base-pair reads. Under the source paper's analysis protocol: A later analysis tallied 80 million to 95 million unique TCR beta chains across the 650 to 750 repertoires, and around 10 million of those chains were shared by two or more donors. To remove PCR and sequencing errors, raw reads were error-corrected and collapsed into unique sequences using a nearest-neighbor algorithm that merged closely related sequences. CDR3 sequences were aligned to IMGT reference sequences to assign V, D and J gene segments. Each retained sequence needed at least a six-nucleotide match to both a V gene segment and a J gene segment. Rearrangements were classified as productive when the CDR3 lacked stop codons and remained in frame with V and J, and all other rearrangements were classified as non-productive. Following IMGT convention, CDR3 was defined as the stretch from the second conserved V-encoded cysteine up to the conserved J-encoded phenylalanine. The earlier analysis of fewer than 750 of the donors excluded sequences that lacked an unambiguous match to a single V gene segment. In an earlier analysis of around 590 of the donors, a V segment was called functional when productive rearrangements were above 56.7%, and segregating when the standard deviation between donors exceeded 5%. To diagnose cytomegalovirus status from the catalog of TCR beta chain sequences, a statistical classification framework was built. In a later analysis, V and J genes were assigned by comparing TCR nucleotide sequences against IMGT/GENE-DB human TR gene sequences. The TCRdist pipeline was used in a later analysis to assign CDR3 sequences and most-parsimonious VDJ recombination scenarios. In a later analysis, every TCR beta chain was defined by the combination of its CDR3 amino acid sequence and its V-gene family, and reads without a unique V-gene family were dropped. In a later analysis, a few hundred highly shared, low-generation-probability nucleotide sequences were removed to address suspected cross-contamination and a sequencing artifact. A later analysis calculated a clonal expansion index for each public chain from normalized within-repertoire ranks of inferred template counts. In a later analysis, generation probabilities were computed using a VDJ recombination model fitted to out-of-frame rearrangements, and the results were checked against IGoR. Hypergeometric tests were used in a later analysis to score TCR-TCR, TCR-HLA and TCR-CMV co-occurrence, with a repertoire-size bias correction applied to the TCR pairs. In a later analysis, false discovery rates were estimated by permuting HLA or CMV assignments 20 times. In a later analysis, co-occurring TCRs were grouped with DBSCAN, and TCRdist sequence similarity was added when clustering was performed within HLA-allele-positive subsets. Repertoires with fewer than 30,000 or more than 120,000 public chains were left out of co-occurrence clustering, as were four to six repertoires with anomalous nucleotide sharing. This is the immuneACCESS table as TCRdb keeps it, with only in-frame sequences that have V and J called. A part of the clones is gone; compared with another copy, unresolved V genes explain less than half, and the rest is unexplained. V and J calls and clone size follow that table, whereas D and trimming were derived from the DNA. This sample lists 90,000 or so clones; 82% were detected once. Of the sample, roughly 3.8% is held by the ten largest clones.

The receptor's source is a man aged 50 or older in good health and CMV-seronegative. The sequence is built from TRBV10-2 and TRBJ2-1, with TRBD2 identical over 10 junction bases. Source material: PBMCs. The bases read TGCGCCAGCCGAGCTAGCGGGAGTAAGTATGAGCAGTTCTTC. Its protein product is CASRASGSKYEQFF.